This T cell receptor (beta chain) is drawn from a study of T-cell reconstitution after alpha-beta-depleted transplantation in children. Study-wide results and limits: After transplant, high TCRbeta diversity at day 60 in some patients arose from surviving recipient T cells and thymic progenitors.

Concerning this clonotype: What it recognizes is unknown.

It was with unique molecular identifiers that the TCRbeta library was prepared. One entry per CDR3 protein, called by TCRdb with MiXCR from the PCR reads. The sample carries 530,000 or so distinct CDR3 sequences, over 25% recorded once. There are 15 residues in the CDR3. V was pared by 3 bases and J by 5 bases, with 16 bases between. V is TRBV12-3 or TRBV12-4 and J is TRBJ1-2, with a possible D match to TRBD1 (5 bases). The sequence derives from a boy in the first two years of life with Wiskott-Aldrich syndrome, due to receive a stem cell transplant. Here the sequenced sample was PBMCs, taken before TCRalphabeta/CD19-depleted stem cell transplant. The CDR3 is CASSFMTAGGYGYTF. The CDR3 coding sequence is TGTGCCAGCAGTTTTATGACCGCTGGGGGGTATGGCTACACCTTC.